The 28 T cell receptor beta chains below come from one sample, sequenced in a study of T cell responses to AZD1222 COVID-19 vaccine. Method: immunoSEQ multiplex PCR; TCRdb's copy keeps in-frame clones and lacks some. The sample consists of about 100,000 clones, 87% of them appearing once. Sequences were derived from peripheral blood, sampled on day 0 of AZD1222 vaccination. These receptors originate from an adult in good health.

V usage is TRBV15 and J usage is TRBJ1-5, with D possibly TRBD1 on 6 matching bases. The germline V and J ends were trimmed by 5 bases and 3 bases, with 14 bases remaining between them. The CDR3 is made up of 15 amino acids. Germline V gives CDR1 LNHNV, CDR2 YYDKDF (reference sequence). The CDR3 sequence is CATSRRGGDNQPQHF. The CDR3 bases are TGTGCCACCAGCCGTCGCGGGGGCGACAATCAGCCCCAGCATTTT. Full variable domain (missing parts from reference TRBV15 and TRBJ1-5): DAMVIQNPRYQVTQFGKPVTLSCSQTLNHNVMYWYQQKSSQAPKLLFHYYDKDFNNEADTPDNFQSRRPNTSFCFLDIRSPGLGDTAMYLCATSRRGGDNQPQHFGDGTRLSIL.

The chain employs TRBV19 and TRBJ1-5; D uncertain. V was clipped by 10 bases and J by 5 bases, with 21 bases between them. This CDR3 has 15 residues. CDR1 is LNHDA, CDR2 SQIVND, per germline (reference sequence). The chain's CDR3 is CATTLGRSGHQPQHF. In DNA form, the CDR3 reads TGTGCCACTACCCTAGGTCGCAGCGGACATCAGCCCCAGCATTTT.

This sequence joins TRBV6-1 and TRBJ2-1, with a possible D match to TRBD1 (5 bases). Germline loops: CDR1 MNHNS, CDR2 SASEGT. Trimming removed 1 base from V and 3 bases from J, with 10 bases in between. The CDR3 extends over 15 amino acids. The CDR3: CASSEGQSYYNEQFF. CDR3 in DNA: TGTGCCAGCAGTGAAGGACAGAGCTACTACAATGAGCAGTTCTTC.

V is TRBV6-1 and J is TRBJ1-4, with D possibly matching TRBD1 (6 bases). Trimming shortened V by 2 bases and J by 8 bases, and 15 bases separated the two germline ends. CDR1 is MNHNS and CDR2 is SASEGT in the germline V gene. This CDR3 comprises 15 residues. CDR3 sequence (DNA): TGTGCCAGCAGTGAAAGGCCAGGGGTACAAGAAAAACTGTTTTTT. It codes for CASSERPGVQEKLFF.

J is TRBJ2-7 and V is TRBV3-1 (or the pseudogene TRBV3-2); D possibly corresponds to TRBD2 (5 bases). Between the trimmed V and J ends, which lost 4 bases and 3 bases, there was a span of 13 bases. The CDR3 covers 14 residues. CDR1 LGHDT and CDR2 YNNKEL come from the germline V gene (reference sequence). The chain's CDR3 is CASSPKRNNYEQYF. The CDR3, as DNA: TGTGCCAGCAGCCCCAAGCGGAACAACTACGAGCAGTACTTC.

The V gene is TRBV3-1 (or the pseudogene TRBV3-2), the J gene TRBJ2-3; D call uncertain. V was cut by 0 bases and J by 5 bases, with 12 bases left in between. This CDR3 region has 15 residues. Germline V gene data show CDR1 as LGHDT and CDR2 as YNNKEL (reference sequence). Here the CDR3 DNA reads TGTGCCAGCAGCCAAGATCATCGTGGGGAAGATACGCAGTATTTT. This sequence encodes CASSQDHRGEDTQYF.

The chain is built from TRBV3-1 (or the pseudogene TRBV3-2) and TRBJ2-3; 9 bases agree with TRBD2. Germline values: CDR1 LGHDT, CDR2 YNNKEL (reference sequence). V was clipped by 4 bases and J by 5 bases; unmatched bases: 1. The CDR3 has 13 amino acids. CDR3: CASSLSGRDTQYF. Written as DNA, the CDR3 is TGTGCCAGCAGCCTTAGCGGGAGAGATACGCAGTATTTT.

J is TRBJ1-2 and V is TRBV5-5, with D unclear. The CDR3 runs to 16 residues. Trimming removed 0 bases from V and 2 bases from J, with 14 bases in between. Germline assignment: CDR1 SGHKS and CDR2 YYEKEE (reference sequence). CDR3 DNA sequence: TGTGCCAGCAGCTTGGTGGCTGACGGACCGAACTATGGCTACACCTTC. It is translated as CASSLVADGPNYGYTF.

The gene calls are TRBV6-2 or TRBV6-3 and TRBJ2-7; D might be TRBD2 (6 bases). The germline V and J ends were trimmed by 2 bases and 3 bases, with 17 bases remaining between them. CDR3 length equals 16 residues. Looked up from germline, CDR1 is MNHEY and CDR2 is SVGEGT. The CDR3 here is CASSYILGTPFYEQYF. In DNA, the CDR3 is TGTGCCAGCAGTTACATCCTAGGGACTCCCTTCTACGAGCAGTACTTC.

This chain connects TRBV5-8 to TRBJ2-5; the D is unclear. The CDR3 covers 16 residues. Germline assignment: CDR1 SGHTS and CDR2 YDEGEE. Trimming shortened V by 2 bases and J by 1 base, and 15 bases separated the two germline ends. In nucleotides, the CDR3 is TGTGCCAGCAGCTTTAGAGGCAGGCCAACCCAAGAGACCCAGTACTTC. Protein: CASSFRGRPTQETQYF.

V is TRBV27 and J is TRBJ1-6; the D gene is possibly TRBD1 (6 bases). Germline V lookup: CDR1 MNHEY, CDR2 SMNVEV (reference sequence). The CDR3 consists of 13 residues. Trimming shortened V by 7 bases and J by 7 bases, and 11 bases separated the two germline ends. This CDR3 reads CASKQGLNSPLHF. The CDR3 DNA reads as TGTGCCAGCAAACAGGGACTGAATTCACCCCTCCACTTT.

The genes are TRBV7-2 and TRBJ1-3; D remains ambiguous. Trimming stripped 5 bases from V and 5 bases from J, with 10 bases between. Per the germline V gene, CDR1 is SGHTA and CDR2 is FQGNSA. The CDR3 loop spans 13 amino acids. CDR3 residues: CASSPGRRNTIYF. The CDR3 DNA is TGTGCCAGCAGCCCCGGAAGGAGAAACACCATATATTTT.

This chain links TRBV5-6 with TRBJ2-7; TRBD2 agrees at 13 bases. V trimming: 3 bases; J trimming: 6 bases; junction bases outside the gene matches: 12. Germline CDR1 reads SGHDT; CDR2 reads YYEEEE. This CDR3 contains 17 residues. CDR3 residues: CASSSTGLAGATGEQYF. The CDR3 DNA sequence: TGTGCCAGCAGCTCAACCGGACTAGCGGGGGCCACGGGCGAGCAGTACTTC.

J is TRBJ2-7 and V is TRBV7-9; maybe TRBD1 (5 bases). The CDR3 is 14 amino acids. V was shortened by 5 bases and J by 2 bases, with 13 bases between the two germline ends. Germline values: CDR1 SEHNR, CDR2 FQNEAQ (reference sequence). The CDR3 loop reads CASSLGRVPYEQYF. The CDR3 DNA reads as TGTGCCAGCAGCCTGGGCAGGGTACCCTACGAGCAGTACTTC. Drawing the rest from reference TRBV7-9 and TRBJ2-7, the complete variable domain is DTGVSQNPRHKITKRGQNVTFRCDPISEHNRLYWYRQTLGQGPEFLTYFQNEAQLEKSRLLSDRFSAERPKGSFSTLEIQRTEQGDSAMYLCASSLGRVPYEQYFGPGTRLTVT.

The chain recombines TRBV30 with TRBJ1-1; perhaps TRBD1 as D (6 bases). Germline CDR1 is GTSNPN and CDR2 is SVGIG (reference sequence). The CDR3 loop spans 13 amino acids. V was pared by 1 base and J by 4 bases, with 10 bases between. CDR3 residues: CAWSDRAGTEAFF. The DNA of the CDR3 is TGTGCCTGGAGTGACAGGGCGGGCACTGAAGCTTTCTTT.

The chain employs TRBV6-5 and TRBJ1-4; TRBD1 matches at 9 bases. The CDR3 consists of 15 residues. V was clipped by 5 bases and J by 7 bases; unmatched bases: 8. Germline loops: CDR1 MNHEY, CDR2 SVGAGI. CDR3 loop: CASSPADRGGEKLFF. CDR3 nucleotides: TGTGCCAGCAGTCCGGCGGACAGGGGAGGTGAAAAACTGTTTTTT.

The chain recombines TRBV4-1 with TRBJ2-4, with 11 positions matching TRBD2. CDR3 length: 16 residues. From germline, CDR1 is MGHRA and CDR2 YSYEKL. V lost 2 bases and J lost 0; bases outside the gene matches: 0. The CDR3 coding sequence is TGCGCCAGCAGCCAACTAGCGGGAGGAGCCAAAAACATTCAGTACTTC. Its translation is CASSQLAGGAKNIQYF.

The rearrangement links TRBV6-2 or TRBV6-3 to TRBJ1-1, with a possible D match to TRBD1 (6 bases). Germline V gene sequence: CDR1 MNHEY, CDR2 SVGEGT. Trimming took 6 bases from V and 10 from J, leaving 12 bases between them. This CDR3 comprises 11 residues. CDR3 bases: TGTGCCAGCAGCCCGGGACAACGAGCTTTCTTT. This codes for CASSPGQRAFF.

The CDR3 bases are TGTGCCAGCAGTGAGCTTAACTATGGCTACACCTTC. Its translation: CASSELNYGYTF. The chain is built from TRBV2 and TRBJ1-2; D gene uncertain. CDR1 and CDR2 from the germline V gene are SNHLY and FYNNEI. The V and J ends lost 3 bases and 1 base respectively, with 3 bases between them. The CDR3 totals 12 residues.

Only one count was recorded for this clone. The chain uses TRBV6-4 and TRBJ2-2; 8 positions match TRBD2. There are 13 residues in the CDR3. V gave up 8 bases and J gave up 2 bases; unmatched junction bases: 1. Germline loops: CDR1 MRHNA, CDR2 SNTAGT. DNA for the CDR3: TGTGCCAGCCGGGAGGGAAACACCGGGGAGCTGTTTTTT. It yields the protein CASREGNTGELFF.

V is TRBV5-6 and J is TRBJ1-2; D uncertain. CDR1 and CDR2 (germline): SGHDT, YYEEEE. This CDR3 contains 12 residues. V shed 1 base and J shed 8 bases, with 9 bases lying between them. The CDR3 sequence is CASSLTERGYTF. DNA for the CDR3: TGTGCCAGCAGCTTGACGGAGCGGGGCTACACCTTC.

The chain joins TRBV9 to TRBJ1-2, with 8 bases identical to TRBD1. The trim removed 4 bases at V and 7 bases at J, leaving 9 bases unmatched. CDR1 is SGDLS, CDR2 YYNGEE, per germline. The CDR3 runs to 14 residues. The DNA for the CDR3 is TGTGCCAGCAGCAAACAGGGGGTTGCGAGTGGCTACACCTTC. It codes for CASSKQGVASGYTF.

This rearrangement joins TRBV4-2 to TRBJ1-2, with 10 nucleotides matching TRBD1. Trimming took 4 bases from V and 8 from J; bases not matched to a gene: 10. The CDR3 runs to 15 residues. Germline loops: CDR1 LGHNA, CDR2 YNFKEQ. CDR3 nucleotide sequence: TGTGCCAGCAGCCCCGGACAGGGGGAAGTGCGGGGCTACACCTTC. The encoded protein is CASSPGQGEVRGYTF.

The chain uses TRBV24-1 and TRBJ1-5, with no clear D. This CDR3 is built from 13 residues. V dropped 4 bases and J dropped 5 bases, with 8 bases sitting between them. CDR1 is KGHDR and CDR2 is SFDVKD in the germline V gene. The CDR3 DNA sequence: TGTGCCACCAGTGAATCTCCCGATCAGCCCCAGCATTTT. This translates into CATSESPDQPQHF.

The rearrangement joins TRBV7-8 to TRBJ2-3; TRBD2 might be the D (7 bases). Germline assignment: CDR1 SGHVS and CDR2 FQNEAQ. This CDR3 comprises 14 residues. V lost 5 bases and J lost 2, with 11 bases in between. The CDR3 DNA reads as TGTGCCAGCAGCCAAGGGGGGGCCACAGATACGCAGTATTTT. As protein: CASSQGGATDTQYF.

This chain links TRBV9 with TRBJ2-7; 10 positions agree with TRBD1. V dropped 4 bases and J dropped 6; count of bases not matched to a gene: 7. The length of the CDR3 is 14 residues. CDR1 SGDLS and CDR2 YYNGEE come from the germline V gene. The CDR3 here is CASSSRQGAGEQYF. The CDR3 DNA is TGTGCCAGCAGCTCTCGACAGGGGGCTGGCGAGCAGTACTTC. Full variable domain (rest looked up from reference TRBV9 and TRBJ2-7): DSGVTQTPKHLITATGQRVTLRCSPRSGDLSVYWYQQSLDQGLQFLIQYYNGEERAKGNILERFSAQQFPDLHSELNLSSLELGDSALYFCASSSRQGAGEQYFGPGTRLTVT.

This clone was detected a few times. The chain's CDR3 is CASSLETSNTEAFF. In DNA form, the CDR3 reads TGTGCCAGCAGCTTAGAGACCTCGAACACTGAAGCTTTCTTT. This chain links TRBV7-9 with TRBJ1-1; D not certain. The V end was cut by 1 base, the J end by 1 base, with 7 bases between. CDR1 and CDR2 from the germline V gene are SEHNR and FQNEAQ (reference sequence). The CDR3 totals 14 residues.

The chain couples TRBV11-3 to TRBJ2-2, with D maybe TRBD2 (5 bases). V lost 8 bases and J 7 bases, leaving 8 bases between the germline ends. Germline CDR1 is SGHNT and CDR2 is YENEEA. The CDR3 spans 11 residues. The chain's CDR3 is CASERSGELFF. In nucleotides, the CDR3 is TGTGCCAGCGAGCGGAGCGGGGAGCTGTTTTTT.